This entry lists 17 T cell receptor beta chains sequenced from one sample in a study of a mutant IDH1 vaccine in newly diagnosed glioma (dated by TCRdb to 2020 to 2022). The time point label, as the study defines it: week 5, during vaccination. Every vaccine dose consisted of 300 ug of a 20-mer mutant IDH1 peptide in Montanide, administered subcutaneously together with topical imiquimod. No antigen has been assigned to these receptors. Libraries were prepared through the immunoSEQ multiplex PCR assay. Entries here come from immuneACCESS through TCRdb and include only in-frame sequences with V and J called. Some clones fail to appear in such tables; in the studies checked, an unresolved V gene covers under half of the shortfall, and the cause of the remainder is unknown. The sample contains more than 55,000 clones, 82% of them found a single time. Approximately 2.8% of the sample belongs to the ten largest clones.

Sequences were derived from PBMCs, sampled from a glioma patient whose treatment included an IDH1 peptide vaccine. Receptors originate from a woman aged 18 to 35 with glioma. Some clones in this sample may be carry-over from other donors' samples.

For the CDR3, the DNA is TGTGCCAGCAGCGTAGCGCCACAGCAAGAGACCCAGTACTTC. Translating gives CASSVAPQQETQYF. V usage is TRBV9 and J usage is TRBJ2-5; D remains ambiguous. The length of the CDR3 is 14 residues. Germline-derived CDR1 and CDR2 are SGDLS and YYNGEE. Trimming removed 0 bases from V and 2 bases from J, with 8 bases in between.

This rearrangement joins TRBV6-6 to TRBJ2-7, with D uncertain. The V end was cut by 7 bases, the J end by 6 bases, with 13 bases between. This CDR3 spans 12 amino acids. Per the germline V gene, CDR1 is MNHNY and CDR2 is SVGAGI (reference sequence). The CDR3 DNA sequence: TGTGCCAGCAAAGGCACCATCGCCGAGCAGTACTTC. This translates into CASKGTIAEQYF.

The rearrangement joins TRBV19 to TRBJ2-3; 8 positions match TRBD1. The CDR3 spans 15 residues. V was pared by 5 bases and J by 0 bases, with 4 bases of the junction left unmatched. Germline assignment: CDR1 LNHDA and CDR2 SQIVND (reference sequence). The CDR3 DNA sequence: TGTGCCAGTAGTCCGCGGACAGGGAGCACAGATACGCAGTATTTT. It encodes CASSPRTGSTDTQYF.

V and J are TRBV2 and TRBJ2-1; 7 bases are a match to TRBD2. The CDR3 has 12 amino acids. Per germline, CDR1 SNHLY and CDR2 FYNNEI. Trimming cost V 3 bases and J 10 bases; bases outside gene matches: 3. Here the CDR3 reads CASSEGEGEQFF. The CDR3 coding sequence is TGTGCCAGCAGTGAGGGGGAGGGGGAGCAGTTCTTC.

This clone was observed once. This sequence joins TRBV11-2 and TRBJ2-3; D ambiguous. Germline-derived CDR1 and CDR2 are SGHAT and FQNNGV. The length of the CDR3 is 11 residues. The V end was cut by 5 bases, the J end by 7 bases, with 7 bases between. Here the CDR3 reads CASSLTYTQYF. The CDR3, as DNA: TGTGCCAGCAGCCTTACATATACGCAGTATTTT.

V and J are TRBV19 and TRBJ1-5, with unresolved D. This CDR3 region has 14 residues. CDR1 and CDR2 from the germline V gene are LNHDA and SQIVND (reference sequence). With 2 bases removed from V and 7 bases from J, the gap between germline ends came to 12 bases. The CDR3 nucleotides are TGTGCCAGTAGTATATGGGCACGGAGGCAGCCCCAGCATTTT. Protein: CASSIWARRQPQHF.

This clone was counted a few times. The chain has TRBV5-6 and TRBJ2-7; 7 bases agree with TRBD2. The CDR3 is 14 amino acids. V gave up 0 bases and J gave up 0 bases; unmatched junction bases: 0. From germline, CDR1 is SGHDT and CDR2 YYEEEE. In DNA form, the CDR3 reads TGTGCCAGCAGCTTGGGCGGGAGCTCCTACGAGCAGTACTTC. Translating gives CASSLGGSSYEQYF. Full variable domain (outside the CDR3, taken from reference TRBV5-6 and TRBJ2-7): DAGVTQSPTHLIKTRGQQVTLRCSPKSGHDTVSWYQQALGQGPQFIFQYYEEEERQRGNFPDRFSGHQFPNYSSELNVNALLLGDSALYLCASSLGGSSYEQYFGPGTRLTVT.

The chain recombines TRBV9 with TRBJ1-1; no firm D call. V lost 5 bases and J lost 1, with 9 bases in between. The germline V gene has CDR1 SGDLS and CDR2 YYNGEE. This CDR3 spans 13 amino acids. CDR3 nucleotide sequence: TGTGCCAGCAGGCGGACGGGGAACACTGAAGCTTTCTTT. Its protein product is CASRRTGNTEAFF.

The gene calls are TRBV6-5 and TRBJ2-7; D is perhaps TRBD1 or TRBD2 (6 bases each). Trimming stripped 6 bases from V and 5 bases from J, with 14 bases between. The germline V gene has CDR1 MNHEY and CDR2 SVGAGI. This CDR3 contains 13 residues. The CDR3 DNA sequence: TGTGCCAGCAGGGGGGGCCTCCCGAACGAGCAGTACTTC. This translates into CASRGGLPNEQYF.

The sample holds a few counts of this clone. The V call is TRBV9, the J call TRBJ1-5; D gene ambiguous. V dropped 0 bases and J dropped 2 bases, with 9 bases sitting between them. Germline V CDR1 and CDR2: SGDLS, YYNGEE. The CDR3 consists of 15 residues. The CDR3 DNA reads TGTGCCAGCAGCGTAGACGGGGTGGGCAATCAGCCCCAGCATTTT. Its translation: CASSVDGVGNQPQHF.

This chain joins TRBV7-9 and TRBJ2-7; no clear D gene. V lost 1 base to trimming and J lost 3 bases, with 7 bases between them. The CDR3 contains 13 residues. CDR1 and CDR2 (germline): SEHNR, FQNEAQ (reference sequence). CDR3 nucleotide sequence: TGTGCCAGCAGCTTAGGCTTAGGCTACGAGCAGTACTTC. Translation: CASSLGLGYEQYF. Full variable domain (missing parts from reference TRBV7-9 and TRBJ2-7): DTGVSQNPRHKITKRGQNVTFRCDPISEHNRLYWYRQTLGQGPEFLTYFQNEAQLEKSRLLSDRFSAERPKGSFSTLEIQRTEQGDSAMYLCASSLGLGYEQYFGPGTRLTVT.

The gene calls are TRBV25-1 and TRBJ1-5; no clear D. Germline V lookup: CDR1 MGHDK, CDR2 SYGVNS. Trimming shortened V by 1 base and J by 5 bases, and 12 bases separated the two germline ends. The CDR3 runs 15 residues. CDR3 DNA sequence: TGTGCCAGCAGTGAATGGGTATTAAGGGATCAGCCCCAGCATTTT. Encoded protein: CASSEWVLRDQPQHF. The variable domain in full, with the rest retrieved from reference TRBV25-1 and TRBJ1-5, is EADIYQTPRYLVIGTGKKITLECSQTMGHDKMYWYQQDPGMELHLIHYSYGVNSTEKGDLSSESTVSRIRTEHFPLTLESARPSHTSQYLCASSEWVLRDQPQHFGDGTRLSIL.

The rearrangement links TRBV6-5 to TRBJ1-1; D is uncertain. Germline loops: CDR1 MNHEY, CDR2 SVGAGI. The germline V and J ends were trimmed by 7 bases and 3 bases, with 12 bases remaining between them. CDR3 length: 13 residues. CDR3 coding DNA: TGTGCCAGCACCACGACGGGAGACACTGAAGCTTTCTTT. It is translated as CASTTTGDTEAFF.

In this sample, this clone turned up once. This chain connects TRBV2 to TRBJ2-7; D ambiguous. From germline, CDR1 is SNHLY and CDR2 FYNNEI. There are 14 residues in the CDR3. Deletions cut 0 bases from V and 6 bases from J, with 12 bases between. The CDR3 nucleotides are TGTGCCAGCAGTGAAGCGCTTCTGGTTGGCGAGCAGTACTTC. Its protein product is CASSEALLVGEQYF.

This clone was counted between two and nine times. CDR3 DNA: TGTGCCTGGAGTCACTATGGCTACACCTTC. It is translated as CAWSHYGYTF. The chain has TRBV30 and TRBJ1-2, with D unclear. CDR1 and CDR2 from the germline V gene are GTSNPN and SVGIG (reference sequence). The CDR3 length is 10 residues. V lost 2 bases and J 3 bases, leaving 1 base between the germline ends.

This clone turned up a few times. The V gene is TRBV29-1, the J gene TRBJ1-1; D is unclear. The germline gives CDR1 SQVTM, CDR2 ANQGSEA. Trimming removed 5 bases from V and 5 bases from J, with 12 bases in between. The CDR3 contains 12 residues. CDR3 bases: TGCAGCGTTAAGTACATGGGGACTGAAGCTTTCTTT. Translated, it gives CSVKYMGTEAFF.

The chain couples TRBV7-6 to TRBJ2-7, with 7 bases matching TRBD1. Losses at the gene ends were 4 bases for V and 1 base for J; bases not matched to a gene: 10. Germline V gene data show CDR1 as SGHVS and CDR2 as FNYEAQ. The CDR3 sequence is 16 residues long. CDR3: CASSSDAGTASYEQYF. The CDR3 coding sequence is TGTGCCAGCAGCTCGGACGCCGGGACAGCATCCTACGAGCAGTACTTC. Supplemented by reference TRBV7-6 and TRBJ2-7, the full variable domain reads GAGVSQSPRYKVTKRGQDVALRCDPISGHVSLYWYRQALGQGPEFLTYFNYEAQQDKSGLPNDRFSAERPEGSISTLTIQRTEQRDSAMYRCASSSDAGTASYEQYFGPGTRLTVT.